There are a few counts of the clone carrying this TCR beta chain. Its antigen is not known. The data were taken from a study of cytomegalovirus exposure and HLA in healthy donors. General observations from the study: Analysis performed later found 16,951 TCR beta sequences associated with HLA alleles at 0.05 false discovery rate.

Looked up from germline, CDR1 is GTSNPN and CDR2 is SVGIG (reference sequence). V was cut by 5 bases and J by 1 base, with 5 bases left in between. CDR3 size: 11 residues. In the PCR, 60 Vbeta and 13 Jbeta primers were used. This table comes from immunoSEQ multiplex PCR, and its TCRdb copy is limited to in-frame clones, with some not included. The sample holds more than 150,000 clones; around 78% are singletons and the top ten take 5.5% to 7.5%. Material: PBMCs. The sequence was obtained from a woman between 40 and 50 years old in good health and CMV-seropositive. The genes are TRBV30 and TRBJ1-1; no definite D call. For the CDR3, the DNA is TGTGCCTGGGTCAAGAACACTGAAGCTTTCTTT. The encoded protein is CAWVKNTEAFF.